Given below is one TCR beta chain in context. Its cognate antigen is unknown. The junction does not match germline at one end; this may be a read error. Germline V gives CDR1 SGHDN, CDR2 FVKESK. The CDR3 sequence is 16 residues long. The iRepertoire nested amplicon-rescue multiplex PCR amplified TCR alpha and beta CDR3s from RNA. One-step reverse transcription and amplification started from approximately 100-400 ng of tissue mRNA or PBMC total RNA. One entry per CDR3 protein results from TCRdb running MiXCR on the multiplex PCR reads. The sample yields 90,000 or so distinct CDR3 sequences, approximately 42% seen once. These data come from a study of glioma-infiltrating T cells. General study results and limits: Above-expected tissue-blood divergence occurred in all gliomas, most in low-grade ones. Tissue and blood shared very few CDR3 sequences.

The chain employs TRBV14 and TRBJ2-3, with TRBD1 matching 7 bases. The clonotype originates from a human donor with low-grade glioma or glioblastoma, undergoing nonglioma brain surgery, or in good health (not recorded which). Sequenced input: glioma tissue, nonneoplastic brain tissue, or PBMCs (not recorded which). The CDR3 loop reads CASSQQLQGHSDRQYF. The CDR3 nucleotides read TGTGCGAGCAGCCAACAACTACAGGGGCATTCAGATAGGCAGTATTTT.